Presented here are 14 T cell receptor beta chains from one specimen sequenced in a study of beta chain features in type 1 diabetes. Expressed TCRB transcripts were sequenced, since all the RNA that had been isolated was reverse transcribed. The data were produced by immunoSEQ multiplex PCR, yet TCRdb's version contains in-frame clones alone and is incomplete. The table records about 150,000 clones, approximately 12% of them present only once. The sequencing sample was made of central memory CD4+ T cells from blood. These receptors were obtained from a man aged 18 to 35 in good health.

The chain links TRBV5-6 to TRBJ1-2; D is undetermined. The V gene lost 7 bases and the J gene lost 4 bases, with 11 bases spanning the gap. Germline-derived CDR1 and CDR2 are SGHDT and YYEEEE. The CDR3 runs to 12 residues. This CDR3 reads CASGQPRYGYTF. The CDR3 DNA sequence: TGTGCCAGCGGCCAGCCCCGCTATGGCTACACCTTC.

This clone showed up just a few times. The rearrangement joins TRBV6-6 to TRBJ2-7; a possible D gene is TRBD1 (5 bases). From germline, CDR1 is MNHNY and CDR2 SVGAGI (reference sequence). The CDR3 contains 14 residues. V was clipped by 6 bases and J by 0 bases, with 12 bases between them. In DNA form, the CDR3 reads TGTGCCAGCAGGTCCTTGGGGCGCTCCTACGAGCAGTACTTC. Translated: CASRSLGRSYEQYF.

This rearrangement joins TRBV6-1 to TRBJ2-1, with D possibly being TRBD2 (6 bases). This CDR3 is 15 amino acids long. The V end lost 1 base, the J end lost 3 bases, and 10 bases lay between the germline ends. Germline values: CDR1 MNHNS, CDR2 SASEGT. DNA of the CDR3: TGTGCCAGCAGTGAAGATAGCGGCCTCTACAATGAGCAGTTCTTC. Its protein is CASSEDSGLYNEQFF.

This clone has more than one count but fewer than ten. The V and J genes are TRBV7-3 and TRBJ2-1, with 11 bases aligning to TRBD2. J gave up 9 bases and V 2 bases, and 6 bases lay outside the gene matches. The V gene's germline CDR1 is SGHTA and CDR2 FQGTGA. The CDR3 length is 15 residues. Here the CDR3 DNA reads TGTGCCAGCAGCTTATCACTAGCGGGGGCTTCTGAGCAGTTCTTC. Residues: CASSLSLAGASEQFF.

V and J are TRBV7-6 and TRBJ2-2; D not certain. Trimming cost V 5 bases and J 6 bases, with 13 bases left between them. Germline V gives CDR1 SGHVS, CDR2 FNYEAQ. This CDR3 contains 14 residues. Here the CDR3 DNA reads TGTGCCAGCAGCCTCTACGCTAAGGCCGGGGAGCTGTTTTTT. Translated, it gives CASSLYAKAGELFF. The complete variable domain, with remaining parts taken from reference TRBV7-6 and TRBJ2-2, reads GAGVSQSPRYKVTKRGQDVALRCDPISGHVSLYWYRQALGQGPEFLTYFNYEAQQDKSGLPNDRFSAERPEGSISTLTIQRTEQRDSAMYRCASSLYAKAGELFFGEGSRLTVL.

This clone was picked up many times. The chain uses TRBV4-3 and TRBJ1-1; D remains ambiguous. V dropped 0 bases and J dropped 1 base, with 12 bases sitting between them. CDR3 size: 16 residues. CDR1 and CDR2 (germline): LGHNA, YSLEER. The CDR3 nucleotides read TGCGCCAGCAGCCAAGATTTAGAGGGAAAGAACACTGAAGCTTTCTTT. It specifies CASSQDLEGKNTEAFF.

This clone was observed a handful of times. The chain is built from TRBV6-5 and TRBJ2-5; TRBD1 agrees at 7 bases. The V gene's germline CDR1 is MNHEY and CDR2 SVGAGI. Trimming took 6 bases from V and 13 from J; bases not matched to a gene: 14. The CDR3 has 13 amino acids. DNA of the CDR3: TGTGCCAGCAGCCCCAAACCGAAGACAGGGTCGTACTTC. Amino acids: CASSPKPKTGSYF.

This clone was counted only a few times. The chain carries TRBV29-1 and TRBJ1-1; D is perhaps TRBD1 (5 bases). CDR1 is SQVTM and CDR2 is ANQGSEA in the germline V gene. The V gene lost 2 bases and the J gene lost 1 base, with 8 bases spanning the gap. This CDR3 region has 13 residues. CDR3 loop: CSVEQGGNTEAFF. Here the CDR3 DNA reads TGCAGCGTTGAACAGGGAGGGAACACTGAAGCTTTCTTT.

This clone has a handful of counts. V gene TRBV30 combines with J gene TRBJ2-5; D might be TRBD1 (7 bases). Trimming took 0 bases from V and 7 from J, leaving 15 bases between them. CDR1 is GTSNPN and CDR2 is SVGIG in the germline V gene (reference sequence). The CDR3 is 14 residues long. The CDR3 region has the DNA TGTGCCTGGAGTGTTTCAGGGGGGCTGGGGACCCAGTACTTC. Its protein is CAWSVSGGLGTQYF. The full variable domain, completed using reference TRBV30 and TRBJ2-5, is SQTIHQWPATLVQPVGSPLSLECTVEGTSNPNLYWYRQAAGRGLQLLFYSVGIGQISSEVPQNLSASRPQDRQFILSSKKLLLSDSGFYLCAWSVSGGLGTQYFGPGTRLLVL.

The table lists this clone with many counts. J is TRBJ2-5 and V is TRBV28, with D possibly being TRBD2 (6 bases). The CDR3 is 14 residues long. Trimming cost V 6 bases and J 9 bases, with 20 bases left between them. Germline V gene lookup returns CDR1 MDHEN and CDR2 SYDVKM. The CDR3 nucleotides are TGTGCCAGCAGCCGGAGGGACCGCACATCGGCCCAGTACTTC. It is translated as CASSRRDRTSAQYF.

This clone was found a few times. This chain joins TRBV7-2 and TRBJ2-5, with D hard to call. Between the trimmed V and J ends, which lost 5 bases and 4 bases, there was a span of 11 bases. The germline V gene has CDR1 SGHTA and CDR2 FQGNSA. The CDR3 loop spans 13 amino acids. CDR3 in DNA: TGTGCCAGCAGCCCTAGGAAACGAGAGACCCAGTACTTC. As protein: CASSPRKRETQYF.

The chain uses TRBV5-1 and TRBJ2-1, with no clear D. The V and J ends lost 0 bases and 8 bases respectively, with 9 bases between them. The CDR3 is made up of 13 amino acids. Germline CDR1 reads SGHRS; CDR2 reads YFSETQ. CDR3 amino acids: CASSLGDRDEQFF. The CDR3 nucleotides are TGCGCCAGCAGCTTGGGAGATCGGGATGAGCAGTTCTTC.

The chain combines TRBV6-5 with TRBJ2-5; 7 positions match TRBD1. CDR3 size: 15 residues. Germline V gene data show CDR1 as MNHEY and CDR2 as SVGAGI. The trim removed 4 bases at V and 4 bases at J, leaving 9 bases unmatched. The CDR3 sequence: CASSSGQVGRETQYF. CDR3 bases: TGTGCCAGCAGTTCCGGACAGGTGGGCCGAGAGACCCAGTACTTC.

On this clone itself: Other DNA sequences of this sample code for an identical CDR3. The V gene is TRBV6-5, the J gene TRBJ2-7; a weak D match, TRBD1 (6 bases). Germline V gives CDR1 MNHEY, CDR2 SVGAGI. Between the trimmed V and J ends, which lost 8 bases and 0 bases, there was a span of 8 bases. CDR3 size: 12 residues. The DNA of the CDR3 is TGTGCCAGCGGGACAAGCTCCTACGAGCAGTACTTC. Encoded protein: CASGTSSYEQYF.